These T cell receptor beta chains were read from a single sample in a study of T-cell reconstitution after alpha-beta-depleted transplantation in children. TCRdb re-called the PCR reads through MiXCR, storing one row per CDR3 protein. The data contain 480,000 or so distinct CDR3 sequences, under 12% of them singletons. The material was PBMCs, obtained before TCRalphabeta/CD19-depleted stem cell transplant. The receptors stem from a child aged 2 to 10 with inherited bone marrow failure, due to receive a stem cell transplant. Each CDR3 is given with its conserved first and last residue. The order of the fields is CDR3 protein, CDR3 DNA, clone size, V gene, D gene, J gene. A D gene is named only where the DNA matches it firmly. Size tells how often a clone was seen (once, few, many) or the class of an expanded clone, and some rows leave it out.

CASSLLEQGSTEAFF TGTGCCAGCAGCTTATTAGAACAGGGGTCAACTGAAGCTTTCTTT many TRBV7-9 TRBD1 TRBJ1-1
CASSLLGAGGPYEQYF TGTGCCAGCAGCCTCCTGGGAGCGGGAGGGCCGTACGAGCAGTACTTC many TRBV5-6 TRBD2 TRBJ2-7
CASSFGGIAYNEQFF TGCGCCAGCAGCTTTGGGGGTATCGCCTACAATGAGCAGTTCTTC many TRBV5-1 . TRBJ2-1
CASSPRQVTTNYGYTF TGCGCCAGCAGCCCGAGGCAGGTGACTACTAACTATGGCTACACCTTC many TRBV5-1 . TRBJ1-2
CASSLDSGSLNEQFF TGTGCCAGCAGCTTAGACAGCGGTTCCCTCAATGAGCAGTTCTTC . TRBV7-2 . TRBJ2-1
CASGDRGRGITEAFF TGTGCCAGCGGGGACAGGGGGCGCGGAATCACTGAAGCTTTCTTT few TRBV12-3/TRBV12-4 TRBD1 TRBJ1-1
CASSPPGEVSGNTIYF TGTGCCAGCAGTCCACCCGGGGAGGTCTCTGGAAACACCATATATTTT many TRBV28 . TRBJ1-3
CASSLRIGGSYTDTQYF TGCGCCAGCAGCCTGCGAATTGGGGGTTCCTACACAGATACGCAGTATTTT . TRBV4-1 . TRBJ2-3
CASSSVAGVGTDTQYF TGTGCCAGCAGCTCCGTAGCGGGAGTGGGCACAGATACGCAGTATTTT . TRBV5-4 TRBD2 TRBJ2-3
CASSVSGSTGELFF TGCGCCAGCAGTGTGAGCGGGAGTACCGGGGAGCTGTTTTTT once TRBV10-1 TRBD2 TRBJ2-2
CASTRTGDYEQYF TGTGCCAGCACCAGGACAGGGGACTACGAGCAGTACTTC many TRBV11-2 TRBD1 TRBJ2-7
CASSHLGGGDEQYF TGTGCCAGCAGCCACCTTGGGGGAGGGGACGAGCAGTACTTC few TRBV12-3/TRBV12-4 TRBD2 TRBJ2-7
CASNSGAQETQYF TGTGCCAGCAATAGCGGAGCACAAGAGACCCAGTACTTC many TRBV9 . TRBJ2-5
CAWTRAGGFDEQFF TGTGCCTGGACACGAGCGGGAGGCTTTGATGAGCAGTTCTTC . TRBV30 TRBD2 TRBJ2-1
CASSQGLAGGPSQETQYF TGTGCCAGCAGTCAAGGACTAGCGGGAGGGCCGTCCCAAGAGACCCAGTACTTC many TRBV12-3/TRBV12-4 TRBD2 TRBJ2-5
CASSFASGGGPYGYTF TGTGCCAGCAGTTTCGCCAGCGGGGGGGGCCCCTATGGCTACACCTTC . TRBV27 . TRBJ1-2
CASRTLSGHFGGELFF TGTGCCAGCAGAACACTATCAGGGCATTTTGGCGGGGAGCTGTTTTTT many TRBV27 . TRBJ2-2
CATSDLRQQVNEQYF TGTGCCACCAGTGATTTAAGGCAGCAAGTTAACGAGCAGTACTTC many TRBV24-1 . TRBJ2-7
CASSYSGALFNEQYF TGTGCCAGCAGCTATAGCGGGGCCCTTTTCAACGAGCAGTACTTC many TRBV11-2 TRBD2 TRBJ2-7
CATSREPTHGGYFYEQYF TGTGCCACCAGCAGAGAACCTACGCACGGGGGTTACTTCTACGAGCAGTACTTC many TRBV15 . TRBJ2-7
CASGRVTEAFF TGTGCCAGTGGTCGAGTCACTGAAGCTTTCTTT many TRBV28 . TRBJ1-1
CASSSSGRSSYNEQFF TGCGCCAGCAGCTCGAGCGGGAGAAGCTCCTACAATGAGCAGTTCTTC few TRBV4-1 TRBD2 TRBJ2-1
CASSELAGGTGELFF TGTGCCAGCAGTGAGCTAGCGGGAGGCACCGGGGAGCTGTTTTTT many TRBV6-1 TRBD2 TRBJ2-2
CAISDWTSGSDEQFF TGTGCCATCAGTGATTGGACTAGCGGGAGCGATGAGCAGTTCTTC few TRBV10-3 TRBD2 TRBJ2-1
CASGLSAGENEQFF TGTGCTAGTGGTCTCTCAGCGGGAGAGAATGAGCAGTTCTTC . TRBV12-5 TRBD2 TRBJ2-1
CASSHSVDQNEQYF TGTGCCAGCAGTCATAGTGTAGACCAAAACGAGCAGTACTTC many TRBV12-3/TRBV12-4 . TRBJ2-7
CSATRQGANYGYTF TGCAGTGCTACTCGACAGGGAGCTAACTATGGCTACACCTTC few TRBV20-1 TRBD1 TRBJ1-2
CASRTRTGPEETQYF TGTGCCAGCAGAACCCGGACAGGGCCGGAAGAGACCCAGTACTTC many TRBV7-9 TRBD1 TRBJ2-5
CASSLASGRRNEQFF TGTGCCAGCAGCTTAGCTAGCGGGAGAAGGAATGAGCAGTTCTTC many TRBV7-2 TRBD2 TRBJ2-1
CASRELPGREGNTGELFF TGTGCCAGCAGAGAATTACCCGGGCGGGAGGGGAACACCGGGGAGCTGTTTTTT . TRBV6-2/TRBV6-3 TRBD2 TRBJ2-2
CASSHPRQGVTYNEQFF TGTGCCAGCAGCCACCCTCGACAGGGGGTAACCTACAATGAGCAGTTCTTC few TRBV14 TRBD1 TRBJ2-1
CASSPPGTGVYEQYF TGTGCCAGCAGTCCCCCAGGGACAGGTGTATACGAGCAGTACTTC . TRBV28 TRBD1 TRBJ2-7
CASSPPGTSGRNAQFF TGTGCCAGCAGCCCGCCGGGGACTAGCGGCAGGAATGCGCAGTTCTTC many TRBV7-9 TRBD2 TRBJ2-1
CASSLRVFLAGGPAAGELFF TGTGCCAGCAGTTTAAGAGTTTTTCTAGCGGGAGGGCCGGCGGCCGGGGAGCTGTTTTTT many TRBV28 TRBD2 TRBJ2-2
CASSLLGLVGYNEQFF TGCGCCAGCAGCTTGTTAGGACTAGTAGGCTACAATGAGCAGTTCTTC many TRBV5-1 TRBD2 TRBJ2-1
CASSGAWELFF TGCGCCAGCAGTGGAGCTTGGGAGCTGTTTTTT many TRBV10-2 . TRBJ2-2
CASSYIGTGNRETQYF TGTGCCAGCAGTTACATCGGGACAGGGAATCGGGAGACCCAGTACTTC . TRBV6-5 TRBD1 TRBJ2-5
CASSLMAHTPTDTQYF TGTGCCAGCAGCTTAATGGCTCACACACCCACAGATACGCAGTATTTT . TRBV7-2 . TRBJ2-3
CASSQDGSLRQSYEQYF TGCGCCAGCAGCCAAGACGGTTCCCTAAGACAGTCCTACGAGCAGTACTTC few TRBV4-1 . TRBJ2-7
CASSQRSGGVAEAFF TGCGCCAGCAGCCAAAGGTCAGGGGGCGTCGCTGAAGCTTTCTTT . TRBV4-3 TRBD1 TRBJ1-1
CASSLYLGGNNEQYF TGTGCCAGCAGCTTATATTTGGGTGGGAACAACGAGCAGTACTTC few TRBV7-8 . TRBJ2-7
CSASGTRDYEQYF TGCAGTGCTAGTGGGACTAGGGACTACGAGCAGTACTTC many TRBV20-1 TRBD2 TRBJ2-7
CASSRQGTENIQYF TGTGCCAGCAGCCGGCAGGGAACTGAAAACATTCAGTACTTC few TRBV12-3/TRBV12-4 . TRBJ2-4
CATSVPSIGQGTSTDTQYF TGTGCCACCAGTGTTCCTTCCATTGGACAGGGGACTAGCACAGATACGCAGTATTTT many TRBV24-1 TRBD1 TRBJ2-3